These T cell receptor beta chains were read from a single sample in a study of a mutant IDH1 vaccine in newly diagnosed glioma. TCRdb keeps only in-frame clones here, not all; method: immunoSEQ multiplex PCR. The data show tens of thousands of clones, with around 80% seen just once and over 1.5% held by the top ten. The material was PBMCs, obtained from a glioma patient treated with radiotherapy, temozolomide or both. These receptors all come from a woman in her forties with glioma. CDR3s include the opening cysteine and the closing phenylalanine or tryptophan. D genes are given only for firm matches. Clone size, where shown, is once, few, many, or a class for clones that have expanded.

>.|TRBV9|.|TRBJ2-1
TGTGCCAGTTCACAGGGAAAAAAGGATGAGCAGTTCTTC
CASSQGKKDEQFF
>.|TRBV19|.|TRBJ2-5
TGTGCCAGTAGTATGGAGCGAGAGACCCAGTACTTC
CASSMERETQYF
>.|TRBV5-4|.|TRBJ2-3
TGTGCCAGCAGCGGTCCGGGCTCTCGAACAGATACGCAGTATTTT
CASSGPGSRTDTQYF
>.|TRBV2|.|TRBJ1-1
TGTGCCAGCAGTGAAGGGCGGACAGCGTGGACTGAAGCTTTCTTT
CASSEGRTAWTEAFF
>.|TRBV6-6|TRBD2|TRBJ2-3
TGTGCCAGCAGTTACTCGCTAGCGGGGATAGGTACGCAGTATTTT
CASSYSLAGIGTQYF
>medium-sized|TRBV7-8|.|TRBJ2-3
TGTGCCAGCAGCTTAGAGGGGGGGGAAGATACGCAGTATTTT
CASSLEGGEDTQYF
>.|TRBV2|.|TRBJ2-3
TGTGCCAGCAGTGGTGTGTTAGATACGCAGTATTTT
CASSGVLDTQYF
>.|TRBV6-5|TRBD1|TRBJ1-2
TGTGCCAGCACAACAGGGGGCGCAAGCTATGGCTACACCTTC
CASTTGGASYGYTF
>few|TRBV6-1|.|TRBJ1-2
TGTGCCAGCTCTGGTCAGTCTAGTGGCTACACCTTC
CASSGQSSGYTF
>once|TRBV7-2|.|TRBJ2-2
TGTGCCAGCAGCTTAGTAAAAGTCACCGGGGAGCTGTTTTTT
CASSLVKVTGELFF
>few|TRBV5-5|.|TRBJ2-7
TGTGCCAGCAGCGCGATTGGGATCTACGAGCAGTACTTC
CASSAIGIYEQYF
>.|TRBV6-1|.|TRBJ2-2
TGTGCCAGCTCGGGCCAGTTGAACACCGGGGAGCTGTTTTTT
CASSGQLNTGELFF
>.|TRBV2|TRBD1|TRBJ1-1
TGTGCCAGCAGGAGGACAGGGGAGAACACTGAAGCTTTCTTT
CASRRTGENTEAFF
>few|TRBV19|TRBD1|TRBJ2-7
TGTGCCAGTAGTGTTCAAACTGGGACAGACTACGAGCAGTACTTC
CASSVQTGTDYEQYF
>.|TRBV30|.|TRBJ2-3
TGTGCCTCCAGCATTGGAGATACGCAGTATTTT
CASSIGDTQYF
>few|TRBV25-1|.|TRBJ1-6
TGTGCCAGCAGTGATTCCGACAGCAAGAATTCACCCCTCCACTTT
CASSDSDSKNSPLHF
>.|TRBV6-1|.|TRBJ2-7
TGTGCCAGCAGTGAAAGTGGTTCACAGTCCGACTACGAGCAGTACTTC
CASSESGSQSDYEQYF
>once|TRBV5-4|TRBD2|TRBJ2-3
TGTGCCAGCAGCTTTAGGGGACTAGCGGGGGTGTACACAGATACGCAGTATTTT
CASSFRGLAGVYTDTQYF
>.|TRBV27|TRBD1|TRBJ2-7
TGTGCCAGCAGTTTCAGGCAGGGGGACGAGCAGTACTTC
CASSFRQGDEQYF
>.|TRBV2|.|TRBJ1-6
TGTGCCAGCAGTGAAGGTGGGTTTCGGTCACCCCTCCACTTT
CASSEGGFRSPLHF
>.|TRBV14|TRBD1|TRBJ1-3
TGTGCCAGCAGCCCGTGGACAGGCAGGAGAGACACCATATATTTT
CASSPWTGRRDTIYF
>.|TRBV19|.|TRBJ1-1
TGTGCCAGTAGTTTCCCCGGGTGGAACACTGAAGCTTTCTTT
CASSFPGWNTEAFF
>once|TRBV5-6|.|TRBJ1-2
TGTGCCAGCAGCTTGGAGGCAGGGAGAGGCTACACCTTC
CASSLEAGRGYTF
>.|TRBV27|.|TRBJ2-7
TGTGCCAGCAGTTTGAACGGGGGCTACGAGCAGTACTTC
CASSLNGGYEQYF
>.|TRBV4-3|TRBD2|TRBJ2-3
TGCGCCAGCAGCCAAGATAGCGGGGGAGACACAGATACGCAGTATTTT
CASSQDSGGDTDTQYF
>.|TRBV5-1|.|TRBJ2-7
TGCGCCAGCACAAAGTCGGGCCTCCGGGCCTCTGAATATTCCTACGAGCAGTACTTC
CASTKSGLRASEYSYEQYF
>.|TRBV7-6|.|TRBJ2-7
TGTGCCAGCAGACTCTCTCCGGGACCAGATTACGAGCAGTACTTC
CASRLSPGPDYEQYF
>.|TRBV4-1|.|TRBJ2-1
TGCGCCAGCAGCCAAGGACTATCCTACAATGAGCAGTTCTTC
CASSQGLSYNEQFF
>.|TRBV4-3|.|TRBJ2-2
TGCGCCAGCAGCCAAGTCACGGGGTACTCCGGGGAGCTGTTTTTT
CASSQVTGYSGELFF
>.|TRBV5-6|.|TRBJ2-2
TGTGCCAGCAGCTTGACGGACGCGAACACCGGGGAGCTGTTTTTT
CASSLTDANTGELFF
>.|TRBV30|.|TRBJ1-1
TGTGCCTGGAAGGAACAAATCTTT
CAWKEQIF
>.|TRBV13|TRBD1|TRBJ2-2
TGTGCCAGCAGCACACGGACAGGAGCGAACACCGGGGAGCTGTTTTTT
CASSTRTGANTGELFF
>.|TRBV7-8|TRBD1|TRBJ1-5
TGTGCCAGCAGCTTAAGGACAGGGGATCAGCCCCAGCATTTT
CASSLRTGDQPQHF
>.|TRBV9|TRBD1|TRBJ2-7
TGTGCCAGCAGCGTAGGGCACCGGGACAGCTCCTACGAGCAGTACTTC
CASSVGHRDSSYEQYF
>once|TRBV5-1|.|TRBJ1-4
TGCGCCAGCAGCCTGGGGGGCCGTGAGGGCGAAAAACTGTTTTTT
CASSLGGREGEKLFF
>few|TRBV30|.|TRBJ1-2
TGTGCCTGGAGACTAAAGGAGAACTATGGCTACACCTTC
CAWRLKENYGYTF
>.|TRBV7-2|.|TRBJ1-5
TGTGCCAGCAGCCAGGGCCTCAATCAGCCCCAGCATTTT
CASSQGLNQPQHF
>few|TRBV18|.|TRBJ2-7
TGTGCCAGCTCACCAGGGACGACCAGGAACGAGCAGTACTTC
CASSPGTTRNEQYF
>.|TRBV6-5|.|TRBJ1-3
TGTGCCAGCAGTTACGGGGAAGGAGGAAACACCATATATTTT
CASSYGEGGNTIYF
>.|TRBV19|.|TRBJ1-3
TGTGCCAGTAGTCTTGGGAAGGGCCTACTTACCTCTGGAAACACCATATATTTT
CASSLGKGLLTSGNTIYF
>.|TRBV6-6|.|TRBJ2-5
TGTGCCAGCACTATAACAGGGGAGACCCAGTACTTC
CASTITGETQYF
>.|TRBV2|.|TRBJ2-6
TGTGCCAGCATCTTGGAAGTGGGCTTAGGCGACCTGACTTTC
CASILEVGLGDLTF
>.|TRBV11-2|.|TRBJ2-7
TGTGCCAGCAGCTTAGCACGCGGGGGCCCCTACGAGCAGTACTTC
CASSLARGGPYEQYF
>.|TRBV7-6|TRBD1|TRBJ1-1
TGTGCCAGCAGCCCCAGGGGGCGCGGCACTGAAGCTTTCTTT
CASSPRGRGTEAFF
>.|TRBV11-3|.|TRBJ2-1
TGTGCCAGCAGTGTGCGAGATGAGCAGTTCTTC
CASSVRDEQFF
>.|TRBV10-3|.|TRBJ2-7
TGTGCCATCAGTGAGAGGGACGGACAGACCGACCACGAGCAGTACTTC
CAISERDGQTDHEQYF
>.|TRBV9|.|TRBJ1-2
TGTGCCAGCAGCGTCCCCGGGACATTTCATGGCTACACCTTC
CASSVPGTFHGYTF
>.|TRBV2|.|TRBJ1-1
TGTGCCAGCAGTGCGAGGGACAACACTGAAGCTTTCTTT
CASSARDNTEAFF
>.|TRBV10-3|.|TRBJ1-2
TGTGCCATCAGTGAGTCGATAGGTGGCTACACCTTC
CAISESIGGYTF
>.|TRBV13|TRBD1|TRBJ1-2
TGTGCCAGCAGCCTCGCTGGACAGGTGGGGAACTATGGCTACACCTTC
CASSLAGQVGNYGYTF
>once|TRBV10-3|.|TRBJ1-4
TGTGCCATCGGGAGGGACTTTAATGAAAAACTGTTTTTT
CAIGRDFNEKLFF
>.|TRBV20-1|.|TRBJ2-7
TGCAGTGCTAGACGAACTGACGAGCAGTACTTC
CSARRTDEQYF
>few|TRBV19|.|TRBJ1-1
TGTGCCAGTAGTATGAGGGGGATGAACACTGAAGCTTTCTTT
CASSMRGMNTEAFF
>.|TRBV29-1|.|TRBJ2-5
TGCAGCGTTGAAGGGGGGGACACCCTCCAAGAGACCCAGTACTTC
CSVEGGDTLQETQYF
>.|TRBV4-3|.|TRBJ1-1
TGCGCCAGCAGCCAGGAACCATCCGACCGGTACACTGAAGCTTTCTTT
CASSQEPSDRYTEAFF
>.|TRBV11-2|.|TRBJ1-1
TGTGCCAGCAGCTTAGAGTTTGGGTCTCGGAACACTGAAGCTTTCTTT
CASSLEFGSRNTEAFF
>.|TRBV6-5|TRBD1|TRBJ2-7
TGTGCCAGCAGACTCGGACAGGGGGCTGTGTACGAGCAGTACTTC
CASRLGQGAVYEQYF